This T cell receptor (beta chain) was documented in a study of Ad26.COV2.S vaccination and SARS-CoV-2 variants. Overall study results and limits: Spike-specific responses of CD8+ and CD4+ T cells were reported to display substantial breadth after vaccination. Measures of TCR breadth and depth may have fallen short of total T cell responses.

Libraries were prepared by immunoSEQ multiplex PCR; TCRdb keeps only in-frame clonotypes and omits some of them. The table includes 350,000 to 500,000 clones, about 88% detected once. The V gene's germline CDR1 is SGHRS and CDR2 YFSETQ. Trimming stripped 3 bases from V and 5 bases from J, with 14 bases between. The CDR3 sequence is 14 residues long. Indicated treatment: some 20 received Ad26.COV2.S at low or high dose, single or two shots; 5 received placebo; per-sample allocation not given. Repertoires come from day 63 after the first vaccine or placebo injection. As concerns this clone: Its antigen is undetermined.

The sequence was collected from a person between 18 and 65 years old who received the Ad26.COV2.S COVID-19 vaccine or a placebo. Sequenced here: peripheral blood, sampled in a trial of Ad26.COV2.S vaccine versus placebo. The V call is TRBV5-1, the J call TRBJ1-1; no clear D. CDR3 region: CASSSSRGRTEAFF. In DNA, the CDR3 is TGCGCCAGCAGCTCCTCCCGGGGTCGGACTGAAGCTTTCTTT.